One sample yielded the 9 T cell receptor beta chains listed below, sequenced in a study of vaccination effects on CD4 cells after COVID-19. Libraries were prepared by immunoSEQ multiplex PCR; TCRdb keeps only in-frame clonotypes and omits some of them. The sample shows roughly 59,000 clones, approximately 78% of them seen only once. Ahead of sequencing, the ViraFEST assay grew antigen-specific CD4+ T cells using viral peptide pools. Following culture for about ten days, CD4+ T cells were isolated. As their vaccination, participants received two doses of either BNT162b2 or mRNA-1273. Their target antigens are unknown. Sequenced here: CD4+ T cells from PBMCs cultured with HCoV-OC43 spike peptides, sampled after COVID-19 vaccination. The subset: HCoV-OC43 spike overlapping peptide pool stimulation. These receptors came from a human donor who received a COVID-19 vaccine.

The rearrangement joins TRBV2 to TRBJ1-3, with D tentatively TRBD1 (5 bases). Germline CDR1 is SNHLY and CDR2 is FYNNEI. This CDR3 contains 16 residues. Trimming stripped 6 bases from V and 0 bases from J, with 15 bases between. CDR3 region: CASSPRDLLSGNTIYF. Written as DNA, the CDR3 is TGTGCCAGCAGCCCCAGGGACCTACTCTCTGGAAACACCATATATTTT.

The chain uses TRBV5-1 and TRBJ2-5; TRBD1 agrees at 9 bases. J was trimmed by 2 bases and V by 4 bases; bases with no gene match: 12. This CDR3 has 17 amino acids. Per germline, CDR1 SGHRS and CDR2 YFSETQ. The chain's CDR3 is CASSVGQGQGIQETQYF. The CDR3 DNA reads as TGCGCCAGCAGCGTGGGACAGGGTCAAGGCATTCAAGAGACCCAGTACTTC.

J is TRBJ1-4 and V is TRBV28, with a weak D call TRBD1 (5 bases). Germline V CDR1 and CDR2: MDHEN, SYDVKM. The ends were cut back, 4 bases at V and 6 bases at J, with 15 bases in the middle. This CDR3 has 15 amino acids. The CDR3 DNA sequence: TGTGCCAGCAGTTCCCCCAGGGTCCTTGATGAAAAACTGTTTTTT. This codes for CASSSPRVLDEKLFF.

This rearrangement joins TRBV7-8 to TRBJ2-2, with a weak D call TRBD1 (5 bases). Trimming took off 6 bases at V and 4 bases at J, with 12 bases between the two ends. Germline CDR1 and CDR2: SGHVS and FQNEAQ. The CDR3 runs to 14 residues. In nucleotides, the CDR3 is TGTGCCAGCAGGTCCCCCCAGGGCACCGGGGAGCTGTTTTTT. Its translation is CASRSPQGTGELFF.

This clone was picked up a small number of times. This sequence joins TRBV18 and TRBJ1-5, with D unclear. Trimming stripped 4 bases from V and 1 base from J, with 8 bases between. Germline CDR1 and CDR2: KGHSH and LQKENI. The CDR3 covers 14 residues. CDR3 amino acids: CASSLATSNQPQHF. Written as DNA, the CDR3 is TGTGCCAGCTCACTGGCCACCAGCAATCAGCCCCAGCATTTT. Together with reference TRBV18 and TRBJ1-5, the CDR3 gives the full variable domain: NAGVMQNPRHLVRRRGQEARLRCSPMKGHSHVYWYRQLPEEGLKFMVYLQKENIIDESGMPKERFSAEFPKEGPSILRIQQVVRGDSAAYFCASSLATSNQPQHFGDGTRLSIL.

V and J are TRBV29-1 and TRBJ2-1; D not certain. Trimming took off 4 bases at V and 8 bases at J, with 6 bases between the two ends. CDR3 length: 10 residues. CDR1 and CDR2 (germline): SQVTM, ANQGSEA. In DNA, the CDR3 is TGCAGCGTTGGCAGGTATGAGCAGTTCTTC. This sequence encodes CSVGRYEQFF.

The CDR3 loop is CASSQGTATNQPQHF. The CDR3 DNA reads as TGTGCCAGCAGCCAAGGGACAGCCACGAATCAGCCCCAGCATTTT. The chain joins TRBV7-9 to TRBJ1-5; 7 nucleotides line up with TRBD1. The J segment lost 4 bases and the V segment lost 5 bases, leaving 8 bases of the junction unmatched. Germline values: CDR1 SEHNR, CDR2 FQNEAQ (reference sequence). The CDR3 covers 15 residues.

The chain carries TRBV5-1 and TRBJ2-6; D remains ambiguous. Trimming removed 5 bases from V and 4 bases from J, with 16 bases in between. The germline CDR1 and CDR2 sequences are SGHRS and YFSETQ. This CDR3 has 16 residues. In DNA form, the CDR3 reads TGCGCCAGCAGTCCGACCCCCGTGACCGGGGCCAACGTCCTGACTTTC. Amino acids: CASSPTPVTGANVLTF. The variable domain in full, with the rest retrieved from reference TRBV5-1 and TRBJ2-6, is KAGVTQTPRYLIKTRGQQVTLSCSPISGHRSVSWYQQTPGQGLQFLFEYFSETQRNKGNFPGRFSGRQFSNSRSEMNVSTLELGDSALYLCASSPTPVTGANVLTFGAGSRLTVL.

The chain recombines TRBV6-5 with TRBJ1-2; D might be TRBD1 (6 bases). Germline V gene sequence: CDR1 MNHEY, CDR2 SVGAGI. There are 13 residues in the CDR3. V lost 3 bases to trimming and J lost 8 bases, with 13 bases between them. The CDR3, as DNA: TGTGCCAGCAGTTATAGGGGGATTGAAGGCTACACCTTC. Amino acid sequence: CASSYRGIEGYTF.